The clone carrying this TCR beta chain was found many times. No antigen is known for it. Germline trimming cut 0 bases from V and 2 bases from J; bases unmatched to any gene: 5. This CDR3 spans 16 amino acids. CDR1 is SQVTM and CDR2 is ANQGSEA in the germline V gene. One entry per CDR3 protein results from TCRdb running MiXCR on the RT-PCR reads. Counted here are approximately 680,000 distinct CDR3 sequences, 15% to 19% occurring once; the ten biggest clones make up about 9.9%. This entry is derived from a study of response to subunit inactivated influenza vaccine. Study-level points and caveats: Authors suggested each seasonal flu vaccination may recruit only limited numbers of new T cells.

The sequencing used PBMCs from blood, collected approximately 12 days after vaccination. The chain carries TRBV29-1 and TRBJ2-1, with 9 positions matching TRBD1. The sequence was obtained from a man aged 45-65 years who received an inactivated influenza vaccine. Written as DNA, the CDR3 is TGCAGCGTTGAAGATGGAGGGACAGGGCCCTACAATGAGCAGTTCTTC. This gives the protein CSVEDGGTGPYNEQFF.